The 31 T cell receptor beta chains reported below all come from one sample, sequenced in a study of OX40 agonist ivuxolimab in advanced cancers. TCRdb's table, derived via immunoSEQ multiplex PCR, lists solely in-frame clones and lacks some. This sample yields some 74,000 clones, of which approximately 92% are seen a single time; roughly 6.9% belongs to the top ten. Sequencing was performed on CD4+ or CD8+ T cells sorted from blood, taken in a trial of the OX40 agonist ivuxolimab. The receptors originated from an adult with an advanced solid tumor such as melanoma, head and neck, liver or kidney cancer.

The V gene is TRBV9, the J gene TRBJ2-5, with 10 bases fitting TRBD2. This CDR3 spans 15 amino acids. Germline trimming cut 4 bases from V and 5 bases from J; bases unmatched to any gene: 8. Germline loops: CDR1 SGDLS, CDR2 YYNGEE. DNA for the CDR3: TGTGCCAGCAGCACACGACCTAGCGGGAGCGAGACCCAGTACTTC. Its protein is CASSTRPSGSETQYF.

This clone appeared a single time. The chain carries TRBV7-2 and TRBJ2-3, with D tentatively TRBD1 (5 bases). The CDR3 sequence is 15 residues long. Trimming cost V 5 bases and J 2 bases, with 14 bases left between them. Germline loops: CDR1 SGHTA, CDR2 FQGNSA. CDR3 amino acids: CASSQGLGVTDTQYF. CDR3 in DNA: TGTGCCAGCAGCCAGGGCCTGGGCGTCACAGATACGCAGTATTTT. Full variable domain (outside the CDR3, taken from reference TRBV7-2 and TRBJ2-3): GAGVSQSPSNKVTEKGKDVELRCDPISGHTALYWYRQSLGQGLEFLIYFQGNSAPDKSGLPSDRFSAERTGGSVSTLTIQRTQQEDSAVYLCASSQGLGVTDTQYFGPGTRLTVL.

The chain recombines TRBV4-2 with TRBJ2-7, with D possibly matching TRBD2 (5 bases). Germline CDR1 reads LGHNA; CDR2 reads YNFKEQ. V was trimmed by 1 base and J by 7 bases, leaving 14 bases between them. The CDR3 runs to 14 residues. The CDR3 here is CASSQVTGEREQYF. In DNA form, the CDR3 reads TGTGCCAGCAGCCAAGTGACGGGTGAGCGGGAGCAGTACTTC.

The chain links TRBV6-6 to TRBJ2-7; D may match TRBD1 or TRBD2 (5 bases each). This CDR3 contains 14 residues. CDR1 is MNHNY and CDR2 is SVGAGI in the germline V gene (reference sequence). The V and J ends lost 5 bases and 7 bases respectively, with 18 bases between them. CDR3 nucleotide sequence: TGTGCCAGCAGTGTGGGGGTCCCTAATCGGGAGCAGTACTTC. It is translated as CASSVGVPNREQYF.

The chain carries TRBV7-2 and TRBJ2-2; D is ambiguous. The CDR3 consists of 15 residues. Germline loops: CDR1 SGHTA, CDR2 FQGNSA. The V end was cut by 1 base, the J end by 2 bases, with 8 bases between. CDR3 nucleotides: TGTGCCAGCAGCTTAGTCCAGGTTAACACCGGGGAGCTGTTTTTT. Its protein product is CASSLVQVNTGELFF.

V gene TRBV28 combines with J gene TRBJ1-1; unclear D gene. Looked up from germline, CDR1 is MDHEN and CDR2 is SYDVKM. The CDR3 sequence is 14 residues long. Trimming removed 2 bases from V and 1 base from J, with 8 bases in between. The CDR3 sequence is CASSLAVRNTEAFF. For the CDR3, the DNA is TGTGCCAGCAGTTTAGCAGTAAGGAACACTGAAGCTTTCTTT.

This rearrangement joins TRBV6-6 to TRBJ2-1, with 8 bases lining up with TRBD1. The CDR3 spans 13 residues. Germline trimming cut 9 bases from V and 5 bases from J; bases unmatched to any gene: 6. Per germline, CDR1 MNHNY and CDR2 SVGAGI (reference sequence). The CDR3 bases are TGTGCCAGTGGACAGGGTCTCAACAATGAGCAGTTCTTC. It translates to CASGQGLNNEQFF.

The chain recombines TRBV5-1 with TRBJ2-5; a weak D match, TRBD1 (5 bases). V shed 0 bases and J shed 4 bases, with 10 bases lying between them. Germline assignment: CDR1 SGHRS and CDR2 YFSETQ. The CDR3 totals 14 residues. CDR3 loop: CASSLGQILETQYF. CDR3 nucleotides: TGCGCCAGCAGCTTGGGACAGATTCTAGAGACCCAGTACTTC.

This rearrangement joins TRBV5-1 to TRBJ2-3; tentative D call: TRBD2 (5 bases). This CDR3 contains 16 residues. V was trimmed by 0 bases and J by 1 base, leaving 12 bases between them. CDR1 SGHRS and CDR2 YFSETQ come from the germline V gene. The CDR3, as DNA: TGCGCCAGCAGCTTGGGGCCGGGATTGGGCACAGATACGCAGTATTTT. Residues: CASSLGPGLGTDTQYF.

This clone was seen a handful of times. The chain has TRBV28 and TRBJ2-5; maybe TRBD2 (5 bases). Germline V gives CDR1 MDHEN, CDR2 SYDVKM. V lost 3 bases to trimming and J lost 1 base, with 9 bases between them. This CDR3 has 14 residues. The CDR3 protein is CASSFVAGQETQYF. In DNA form, the CDR3 reads TGTGCCAGCAGTTTTGTCGCGGGCCAAGAGACCCAGTACTTC.

The chain carries TRBV29-1 and TRBJ1-1, with D possibly matching TRBD1 (6 bases). Germline V gene sequence: CDR1 SQVTM, CDR2 ANQGSEA. The CDR3 totals 15 residues. V was trimmed by 4 bases and J by 3 bases, leaving 18 bases between them. CDR3 sequence (DNA): TGCAGCGTTGTCGGGGGCAGGGCGGCGGACACTGAAGCTTTCTTT. Translation gives CSVVGGRAADTEAFF.

The rearrangement joins TRBV5-1 to TRBJ2-2; D call uncertain. V was trimmed by 0 bases and J by 1 base, leaving 7 bases between them. The CDR3 runs 15 residues. The germline gives CDR1 SGHRS, CDR2 YFSETQ. The CDR3 is CASSLGQMNTGELFF. CDR3 sequence (DNA): TGCGCCAGCAGCTTGGGGCAGATGAACACCGGGGAGCTGTTTTTT.

The chain uses TRBV11-2 and TRBJ2-1; D remains ambiguous. With 5 bases removed from V and 10 bases from J, the gap between germline ends came to 12 bases. The CDR3 sequence is 12 residues long. The germline V gene has CDR1 SGHAT and CDR2 FQNNGV. The CDR3 reads CASSPPRGEQFF. Here the CDR3 DNA reads TGTGCCAGCAGCCCCCCTAGAGGCGAGCAGTTCTTC.

This sequence joins TRBV5-1 and TRBJ2-3; D unclear. Trimming took off 0 bases at V and 4 bases at J, with 12 bases between the two ends. The CDR3 contains 15 residues. From germline, CDR1 is SGHRS and CDR2 YFSETQ. In nucleotides, the CDR3 is TGCGCCAGCAGCTTGGGCGGCGGCCCCTCAGATACGCAGTATTTT. Amino acids: CASSLGGGPSDTQYF.

The chain employs TRBV25-1 and TRBJ2-2; D remains unclear. With 2 bases removed from V and 7 bases from J, the gap between germline ends came to 14 bases. CDR1 is MGHDK, CDR2 SYGVNS, per germline. The CDR3 has 15 amino acids. CDR3 residues: CASSETSHWGGELFF. In nucleotides, the CDR3 is TGTGCCAGCAGTGAAACGAGTCACTGGGGCGGGGAGCTGTTTTTT.

Concerning this clone: The germline gene is not matched at one end of the junction; a read error may be the cause. The chain joins TRBV7-7 to TRBJ2-2, with D uncertain. The CDR3 loop spans 15 amino acids. Germline assignment: CDR1 SSHAT and CDR2 FNYEAQ (reference sequence). The CDR3 DNA follows: TGTGCTAGCAGCTTAATCCCGACGGATGGAAGGGAGCTGTTTTTT. This translates into CASSLIPTDGRELFF.

The chain is built from TRBV27 and TRBJ2-2; 8 bases map to TRBD2. With 7 bases clipped from V and 3 bases from J, the junction kept 13 bases outside the gene matches. Germline CDR1 reads MNHEY; CDR2 reads SMNVEV (reference sequence). The CDR3 has 17 residues. The CDR3 loop reads CASTLMFSGTHTGELFF. As DNA, the CDR3 is TGTGCCAGCACGCTCATGTTTAGCGGGACCCACACCGGGGAGCTGTTTTTT.

The rearrangement uses TRBV10-3 and TRBJ2-3, with 14 bases aligning to TRBD2. This CDR3 has 16 amino acids. The junction had 4 bases not matched to a gene; V was cut back by 4 bases and J by 4 bases. CDR1 and CDR2 from the germline V gene are ENHRY and SYGVKD. The CDR3 protein is CAISGTSGRFADTQYF. CDR3 DNA: TGTGCCATCAGTGGGACTAGCGGGAGGTTTGCAGATACGCAGTATTTT.

Here the CDR3 reads CASSPPGQSNEKLFF. Here the CDR3 DNA reads TGTGCCAGCTCACCACCAGGGCAGAGTAATGAAAAACTGTTTTTT. The chain has TRBV18 and TRBJ1-4, with D uncertain. The CDR3 covers 15 residues. V shed 0 bases and J shed 4 bases, with 9 bases lying between them. Per the germline V gene, CDR1 is KGHSH and CDR2 is LQKENI.

The chain employs TRBV6-6 and TRBJ1-4, with 10 positions matching TRBD1. V lost 2 bases to trimming and J lost 0 bases; unmatched junction nucleotides: 0. Germline assignment: CDR1 MNHNY and CDR2 SVGAGI (reference sequence). The CDR3 covers 16 residues. The CDR3 is CASSYGTGATNEKLFF. In DNA form, the CDR3 reads TGTGCCAGCAGTTACGGGACAGGGGCAACTAATGAAAAACTGTTTTTT.

The chain recombines TRBV6-1 with TRBJ1-5; D unclear. CDR3 size: 12 residues. V lost 6 bases to trimming and J lost 3 bases, with 6 bases between them. CDR1 and CDR2 from the germline V gene are MNHNS and SASEGT. Here the CDR3 DNA reads TGTGCCAGCAGGGTGACCAATCAGCCCCAGCATTTT. As protein: CASRVTNQPQHF.

This chain connects TRBV2 to TRBJ2-5, with 12 bases matching TRBD2. The DNA end favors TRBJ2-7, so the J call may be wrong. Germline values: CDR1 SNHLY, CDR2 FYNNEI. The CDR3 contains 17 residues. Written as DNA, the CDR3 is TGTGCCAGCTTACCCCCAGGCCTAGCGGGAGGGCCGTACGAGCAGTACTTC. Its protein is CASLPPGLAGGPYEQYF.

The chain is built from TRBV19 and TRBJ2-7; D may be TRBD1 (5 bases). V was shortened by 0 bases and J by 7 bases, with 13 bases between the two germline ends. Germline CDR1 LNHDA, CDR2 SQIVND (reference sequence). The CDR3 contains 14 residues. CDR3 DNA sequence: TGTGCCAGTAGTATAGATGGCAGGGATAGGGAGCAGTACTTC. This gives the protein CASSIDGRDREQYF.

This chain connects TRBV7-9 to TRBJ2-3; TRBD2 aligns across 12 bases. Germline CDR1 SEHNR, CDR2 FQNEAQ (reference sequence). V gave up 5 bases and J gave up 7 bases; unmatched junction bases: 4. This CDR3 is built from 14 residues. CDR3 region: CASSLGTSGYTQYF. In nucleotides, the CDR3 is TGTGCCAGCAGCCTCGGGACTAGCGGGTATACGCAGTATTTT.

This clone appeared a few times. The chain employs TRBV6-1 and TRBJ1-2, with D unresolved. Germline V gives CDR1 MNHNS, CDR2 SASEGT. The CDR3 is 14 residues long. V was trimmed by 6 bases and J by 1 base, leaving 12 bases between them. CDR3 bases: TGTGCCAGCAGGGAGTCGGGGAATAACTATGGCTACACCTTC. It specifies CASRESGNNYGYTF.

The rearrangement joins TRBV18 to TRBJ2-7; D call uncertain. The CDR3 covers 13 residues. With 5 bases removed from V and 3 bases from J, the gap between germline ends came to 11 bases. CDR1 is KGHSH and CDR2 is LQKENI in the germline V gene. The CDR3 coding sequence is TGTGCCAGCTCAAGGGCGGACCTCTACGAGCAGTACTTC. As protein: CASSRADLYEQYF.

The chain uses TRBV19 and TRBJ1-5; D possibly corresponds to TRBD1 (6 bases). CDR3 length: 13 amino acids. The V end was cut by 1 base, the J end by 5 bases, with 6 bases between. Per germline, CDR1 LNHDA and CDR2 SQIVND (reference sequence). CDR3 in amino acids: CASSIAGDQPQHF. For the CDR3, the DNA is TGTGCCAGTAGTATAGCAGGGGATCAGCCCCAGCATTTT.

The genes are TRBV28 and TRBJ2-7; either TRBD1 or TRBD2 may supply D (5 bases each). CDR3 length: 14 residues. Per germline, CDR1 MDHEN and CDR2 SYDVKM. Between the trimmed V and J ends, which lost 7 bases and 5 bases, there was a span of 18 bases. Written as DNA, the CDR3 is TGTGCCAGCATCGGACGAGGGGTGAGGAACGAGCAGTACTTC. This encodes CASIGRGVRNEQYF.

The chain links TRBV7-6 to TRBJ2-7; tentative D call: TRBD2 (5 bases). Germline CDR1 reads SGHVS; CDR2 reads FNYEAQ. V was cut by 2 bases and J by 3 bases, with 17 bases left in between. The CDR3 totals 16 residues. DNA of the CDR3: TGTGCCAGCAGCTTAAACGGGGAGTCCGCCTTCTACGAGCAGTACTTC. Translation: CASSLNGESAFYEQYF.

The V call is TRBV4-2, the J call TRBJ2-1, with TRBD2 matching over 11 bases. The V segment lost 2 bases and the J segment 0 bases; nucleotides outside the gene matches: 15. The CDR3 extends over 21 amino acids. Germline CDR1 LGHNA, CDR2 YNFKEQ. CDR3 in amino acids: CASSQRVTSGGRSSSYNEQFF. The CDR3 nucleotides are TGTGCCAGCAGCCAAAGGGTTACTAGCGGGGGACGATCGAGCTCCTACAATGAGCAGTTCTTC.

V and J are TRBV6-1 and TRBJ2-7, with D possibly TRBD2 on 6 matching bases. The CDR3 has 14 residues. The V and J ends lost 7 bases and 0 bases respectively, with 13 bases between them. Germline V gives CDR1 MNHNS, CDR2 SASEGT. In DNA, the CDR3 is TGTGCCAGCACCCTCGGGACTCTCTCCTACGAGCAGTACTTC. It is translated as CASTLGTLSYEQYF.